These 9 T cell receptor beta chains were sequenced from one sample in a study of Ad26.COV2.S vaccination and SARS-CoV-2 variants. The treatment was: 15 to 20 received Ad26.COV2.S at low or high dose, single or two shots; 5 received placebo; per-sample allocation not given. Sampling took place 63 days after the first vaccine or placebo injection. Generated by immunoSEQ multiplex PCR, the TCRdb table keeps only in-frame clones and is missing some. The profile shows 300,000 to 400,000 clones, around 86% of them singletons. The input for sequencing was peripheral blood, taken in a trial of Ad26.COV2.S vaccine versus placebo. Every receptor here comes from a person aged 18-60 years who received the Ad26.COV2.S COVID-19 vaccine or a placebo.

This rearrangement joins TRBV2 to TRBJ1-5, with D unclear. Germline V gives CDR1 SNHLY, CDR2 FYNNEI. The V gene lost 0 bases and the J gene lost 2 bases, with 11 bases spanning the gap. The CDR3 has 16 amino acids. CDR3 residues: CASSEADRWGNQPQHF. CDR3 DNA sequence: TGTGCCAGCAGTGAAGCGGATAGGTGGGGCAATCAGCCCCAGCATTTT.

The chain uses TRBV7-3 and TRBJ1-1; a weak D match, TRBD1 (6 bases). The CDR3 covers 14 residues. The V and J ends lost 3 bases and 8 bases respectively, with 16 bases between them. Germline V lookup: CDR1 SGHTA, CDR2 FQGTGA. CDR3 bases: TGTGCCAGCAGCTTGGGGGGGCGCTTAGGCGAAGCTTTCTTT. It codes for CASSLGGRLGEAFF.

The V gene is TRBV6-5, the J gene TRBJ1-2, with D perhaps TRBD1 (5 bases). CDR1 is MNHEY and CDR2 is SVGAGI in the germline V gene. The CDR3 is made up of 14 amino acids. The V and J ends lost 7 bases and 0 bases respectively, with 12 bases between them. The CDR3 coding sequence is TGTGCCAGCAAGCCGGGACCGACTAACTATGGCTACACCTTC. This sequence encodes CASKPGPTNYGYTF.

This sequence joins TRBV18 and TRBJ2-7, with unresolved D. Germline lookup yields CDR1 KGHSH and CDR2 LQKENI. V lost 6 bases, J lost 3 bases, and 12 bases lay in between. The CDR3 length is 13 residues. In DNA, the CDR3 is TGTGCCAGCTCGAAGGACGGAATCTACGAGCAGTACTTC. Protein sequence: CASSKDGIYEQYF. The full variable domain, rest sourced from reference TRBV18 and TRBJ2-7, is NAGVMQNPRHLVRRRGQEARLRCSPMKGHSHVYWYRQLPEEGLKFMVYLQKENIIDESGMPKERFSAEFPKEGPSILRIQQVVRGDSAAYFCASSKDGIYEQYFGPGTRLTVT.

This clone has just a few counts. This chain connects TRBV6-6 to TRBJ2-2, with D tentatively TRBD1 (6 bases). V lost 6 bases and J lost 3, with 14 bases in between. The CDR3 covers 15 residues. Germline V CDR1 and CDR2: MNHNY, SVGAGI (reference sequence). CDR3 in amino acids: CASRDSPAHTGELFF. CDR3 coding DNA: TGTGCCAGCAGGGACAGCCCGGCCCACACCGGGGAGCTGTTTTTT.

The V call is TRBV11-3, the J call TRBJ2-2; no clear D gene. Between the trimmed V and J ends, which lost 2 bases and 7 bases, there was a span of 11 bases. CDR1 is SGHNT and CDR2 is YENEEA in the germline V gene. This CDR3 contains 14 residues. The CDR3 DNA follows: TGTGCCAGCAGCTTAAACAGTTTTGGCGGGGAGCTGTTTTTT. Translation: CASSLNSFGGELFF.

The genes are TRBV30 and TRBJ1-3; tentatively, D is TRBD1 (6 bases). Germline V lookup: CDR1 GTSNPN, CDR2 SVGIG (reference sequence). The germline V and J ends were trimmed by 5 bases and 6 bases, with 11 bases remaining between them. This CDR3 comprises 12 residues. The CDR3 DNA sequence: TGTGCCTGGGGCAGGGGAGAAAACACCATATATTTT. Its translation is CAWGRGENTIYF.

This clone was observed a few times. The V gene is TRBV6-2 or TRBV6-3, the J gene TRBJ1-1, with D unresolved. The CDR3 sequence is 16 residues long. Germline lookup yields CDR1 MNHEY and CDR2 SVGEGT. V lost 2 bases and J lost 4, with 17 bases in between. CDR3 sequence reads: CASSYPPGNPPTEAFF. Written as DNA, the CDR3 is TGTGCCAGCAGTTACCCGCCGGGTAATCCGCCCACTGAAGCTTTCTTT.

The chain uses TRBV27 and TRBJ2-5, with 10 nucleotides matching TRBD2. Germline V gives CDR1 MNHEY, CDR2 SMNVEV (reference sequence). This CDR3 region has 15 residues. V gave up 6 bases and J gave up 7 bases; unmatched junction bases: 11. The CDR3 DNA reads as TGTGCCAGCAGCCCGAGACTAGCGGGTCCAGGGACCCAGTACTTC. Amino acids: CASSPRLAGPGTQYF.